This TCR beta chain was captured in a study of PD-1 blockade in classical Hodgkin lymphoma. Study-wide results and limits: Those achieving complete response showed baseline diversity like newly diagnosed patients. No one has yet defined what causes the repertoire differences, which may be disease activity or prior therapy. Healthy donors reportedly exceeded newly diagnosed patients in baseline TCR diversity. By C4D1, CD4+ diversity increased significantly, especially in complete responders.

Each patient experienced a relapse that followed autologous stem cell transplantation, and brentuximab vedotin exposure varied. Sequencing used immunoSEQ multiplex PCR; TCRdb keeps in-frame clones, though not all of them. The sample lists 55,000 to 60,000 clones; approximately 90% were seen once. The CDR3 is 16 amino acids. With V trimmed by 4 bases and J by 9 bases, 10 bases remained unmatched. The germline V gene has CDR1 SGHDT and CDR2 YYEEEE. In regard to this clone: No antigen is known for it.

The input for sequencing was peripheral blood mononuclear cells (PBMCs), taken before the second cycle of nivolumab. The receptor's source is a human donor with classical Hodgkin lymphoma. The genes are TRBV5-6 and TRBJ2-1; the match to TRBD2 covers 13 bases. CDR3 in amino acids: CASSPRRTSGSGEQFF. CDR3 in DNA: TGTGCCAGCAGCCCCCGTCGGACTAGCGGGAGTGGTGAGCAGTTCTTC.